This T cell receptor beta chain was obtained from a study of T cells after yellow fever vaccination. The study's findings and limits: From the bulk population, abundant clonotypes could contaminate and appear within FACS-sorted repertoires.

The CDR3 runs to 17 residues. CDR1 is KGHSH and CDR2 is LQKENI in the germline V gene. The V gene end was trimmed by 0 bases and the J gene end by 0 bases; junction bases not matched to a gene: 5. This clonotype was counted between two and nine times. Its antigen is undetermined. From the 5' RACE reads, TCRdb called clonotypes with MiXCR, one entry per CDR3 protein. The repertoire includes around 610,000 distinct CDR3 sequences, roughly 14% of them detected once, and about an eighth sits in the top ten. This clonotype was sampled from a man aged 25 to 45 who received the YFV17D yellow fever vaccine. The sample in question was PBMCs, obtained on the day of the yellow fever booster vaccination. The chain combines TRBV18 with TRBJ2-4; 7 nucleotides align to TRBD1. In DNA form, the CDR3 reads TGTGCCAGCTCACCACCGGGACAGCCTCTAGCCAAAAACATTCAGTACTTC. Its translation: CASSPPGQPLAKNIQYF.